The rows below give T cell receptor beta chains drawn from one sample of a study of lymphopenia after photon versus proton radiotherapy. Some clones are missing from TCRdb's copy, which holds only in-frame ones; the method was immunoSEQ multiplex PCR. Here the sample spans tens of thousands of clones, more than 90% being singletons. Sequenced here: peripheral blood, sampled from a patient treated with photon-based radiotherapy. The receptors were sampled from a woman between 40 and 50 years old with cholangiocarcinoma. CDR3s include the opening cysteine and the closing phenylalanine or tryptophan. D genes are given only for firm matches. Clone sizes are given selectively: once, few, many, or a class where the clone is expanded.

clone_size	v_call	d_call	j_call	cdr3_nt	cdr3_aa
-	TRBV6-5	-	TRBJ2-2	TGTGCCAGCAGTTACCTAGGCCCCGGGGAGCTGTTTTTT	CASSYLGPGELFF
-	TRBV5-1	-	TRBJ1-4	TGCGCCAGCAGCTTGGGTATCGGGGAGGTTAATGAAAAACTGTTTTTT	CASSLGIGEVNEKLFF
-	TRBV27	TRBD2	TRBJ2-1	TGTGCCAGCAGTTGGGGGATAGCGGGAAGGGCCTACAATGAGCAGTTCTTC	CASSWGIAGRAYNEQFF
-	TRBV28	-	TRBJ2-5	TGTGCCAGCAGCTCAGGGCCCCAGACCCAGTACTTC	CASSSGPQTQYF
-	TRBV4-3	TRBD1	TRBJ1-1	TGCGCCAGCAGCCAGGGACAGCCGGGTTTGGGAGTTGCTTTCTTT	CASSQGQPGLGVAFF
-	TRBV18	-	TRBJ1-1	TGTGCCAGCTCAGTGGGGTACAACACTGAAGCTTTCTTT	CASSVGYNTEAFF
-	TRBV5-4	-	TRBJ2-7	TGTGCCAGCAGCAATTTGGGCCTGAAAGAGGGGCGGTACTTC	CASSNLGLKEGRYF
-	TRBV19	-	TRBJ2-1	TGTGCCAGTAGTATAACTCGCCCTAATGAGCAGTTCTTC	CASSITRPNEQFF
once	TRBV29-1	TRBD1	TRBJ2-7	TGCAGCGTTGGTGGACAGGGTGGCTACGAGCAGTACTTC	CSVGGQGGYEQYF
-	TRBV5-4	TRBD2	TRBJ2-1	TGTGCCAGCAGCATCCCCGGGACTAGCTACAATGAGCAGTTCTTC	CASSIPGTSYNEQFF
-	TRBV19	TRBD1	TRBJ2-1	TGTGCCAGTAGTTCAACCCTCCAGGGGGTAAAAGGCAATGAGCAGTTCTTC	CASSSTLQGVKGNEQFF
-	TRBV6-5	TRBD1	TRBJ1-6	TGTGCCAGCAGAGGACAGGGCAGGTCACCCCTCCACTTT	CASRGQGRSPLHF
-	TRBV30	-	TRBJ2-2	TGTGCCTGGAGTTTGGGGCACACCGGGGAGCTGTTTTTT	CAWSLGHTGELFF
-	TRBV29-1	-	TRBJ1-4	TGCAGCGCCGGTGGGGGGTCCGGTAATGAAAAACTGTTTTTT	CSAGGGSGNEKLFF
-	TRBV19	-	TRBJ1-1	TGTGCCAGTAGTACCCGGGCCCCCAGGGGCACTGAAGCTTTCTTT	CASSTRAPRGTEAFF
-	TRBV11-2	-	TRBJ2-1	TGTGCCAGCAGCTTAGCGACAGTCTATGAGCAGTTCTTC	CASSLATVYEQFF
-	TRBV15	TRBD1	TRBJ2-1	TGTGCCACCAGCCCTGGGGGAGGACAGGGATCGGGTGAGCAGTTCTTC	CATSPGGGQGSGEQFF
-	TRBV4-1	-	TRBJ1-2	TGCGCCAGCAGCCAGGACGGAAACTATGGCTACACCTTC	CASSQDGNYGYTF
once	TRBV7-9	-	TRBJ2-5	TGTGCCAGCAGCTCCCTAATGGGGGGCCAAGAGACCCAGTACTTC	CASSSLMGGQETQYF
-	TRBV4-3	-	TRBJ2-1	TGCGCCAGCAGCCAAGTCATCTCCTACAATGAGCAGTTCTTC	CASSQVISYNEQFF
-	TRBV12-5	TRBD2	TRBJ2-2	TGTGCTAGTGGTTTTTTAGCGGGGGCCACCGGGGAGCTGTTTTTT	CASGFLAGATGELFF
-	TRBV7-9	TRBD2	TRBJ2-7	TGTGCCAGCAGCTTCCTCGGGACTAGCGACGAGCAGTACTTC	CASSFLGTSDEQYF
-	TRBV2	TRBD1	TRBJ1-2	TGTGCCAGCAGTGCTGGACAGGGTGGTAGCTATGGCTACACCTTC	CASSAGQGGSYGYTF
-	TRBV2	TRBD1	TRBJ2-3	TGTGCCACCCAGGGGGAGCGCACAGATACGCAGTATTTT	CATQGERTDTQYF
-	TRBV6-1	-	TRBJ1-2	TGTGCCAGCAGGGGGGGGATCGCTAACTATGGCTACACCTTC	CASRGGIANYGYTF
-	TRBV6-5	-	TRBJ2-5	TGTGCCACCCCGGGGCAGTCCCAAGAGACCCAGTACTTC	CATPGQSQETQYF
-	TRBV18	TRBD2	TRBJ2-7	TGTGCCAGCTCACCACGTCTAGCGGGAATTTACGAGCAGTACTTC	CASSPRLAGIYEQYF
-	TRBV28	-	TRBJ2-7	TGTGCCAGCAGTTTATTTAGTGGGAGTGAATACGAGCAGTACTTC	CASSLFSGSEYEQYF
-	TRBV23-1	TRBD1	TRBJ1-1	TGCGCCAGCAGTCAATACAGGGGGCTCAGCACTGAAGCTTTCTTT	CASSQYRGLSTEAFF
-	TRBV30	TRBD1	TRBJ1-5	TGTGCCTGGAGTGTCCGTTGGGGACAGGTGGATCAGGCCCAGCATTTT	CAWSVRWGQVDQAQHF
-	TRBV6-5	-	TRBJ2-7	TGTGCCAGCGGGCCTCGAGTGGGTCCGGGCGAGCAGTACTTC	CASGPRVGPGEQYF
-	TRBV19	-	TRBJ1-1	TGTGCCAGTAGCTCGCCGGGGCAGACCGCCGAAGCTTTCTTT	CASSSPGQTAEAFF
-	TRBV19	-	TRBJ2-5	TGTGCCAGTAGTATAGATCTAGGAAGAGAGACCCAGTACTTC	CASSIDLGRETQYF
-	TRBV5-4	TRBD1	TRBJ1-1	TGTGCCAGCAGCTTGGGGTGGACAGGTATGAACACTGAAGCTTTCTTT	CASSLGWTGMNTEAFF
-	TRBV7-4	-	TRBJ1-6	TGTGCCAGCAGCTGGCTGGACGGTAAAAATAATTCATCCCTCCACTTT	CASSWLDGKNNSSLHF
-	TRBV30	-	TRBJ2-7	TGTGCCTGGTCCCCGAGTTCAACCGGCTACGAGCAGTACTTC	CAWSPSSTGYEQYF
once	TRBV4-1	TRBD2	TRBJ2-5	TGCGCCAGCAGCCAATGGGGGGGAGAGACCCAGTACTTC	CASSQWGGETQYF
-	TRBV12-5	TRBD1	TRBJ2-2	TGTGCTAGTGGCCCCGACAGGGTCGGGGAGCTGTTTTTT	CASGPDRVGELFF
-	TRBV7-2	TRBD1	TRBJ2-7	TGTGCCAGCAGCGAACTTGGACAGGGGGTCTACGAGCAGTACTTC	CASSELGQGVYEQYF
-	TRBV7-3	-	TRBJ2-7	TGTGCCAGCAGCCTGGGGGGTCCCTACGAGCAGTACTTC	CASSLGGPYEQYF
-	TRBV5-1	-	TRBJ1-6	TGCGCCAGCAGCTTGGATTCCGGACCTGGGAATTCACCCCTCCACTTT	CASSLDSGPGNSPLHF
-	TRBV11-1	TRBD2	TRBJ2-3	TGTGCCAGCAGCGACTGGACTAGCGGGCTCACAGATACGCAGTATTTT	CASSDWTSGLTDTQYF
-	TRBV19	-	TRBJ2-3	TGTGCCAGTTCAGGGGACGACGCAGATACGCAGTATTTT	CASSGDDADTQYF
-	TRBV6-6	TRBD1	TRBJ1-5	TGTGCCAGCAGTTACACCGACAGGGGGATCGGTCAGCCCCAGCATTTT	CASSYTDRGIGQPQHF
-	TRBV15	-	TRBJ2-2	TGTGCCACCAGCAGAGTGGCAGGGACCGGGGAGCTGTTTTTT	CATSRVAGTGELFF
-	TRBV2	-	TRBJ1-6	TGTGCCGGCGCTAACAGGGCTAATTCACCCCTCCACTTT	CAGANRANSPLHF
-	TRBV19	TRBD2	TRBJ2-7	TGTGCCAGTAGTACACTAACCCAGAGGACTAGCGGGAGTAGCCTCCGGAGAGGGGAGCAGTACTTC	CASSTLTQRTSGSSLRRGEQYF
once	TRBV19	TRBD1	TRBJ2-7	TGTGCCAGTAGTATACCCACAGGGGGAGACTCCTACGAGCAGTACTTC	CASSIPTGGDSYEQYF
-	TRBV6-1	TRBD1	TRBJ2-1	TGTGCCAGTGAGACCGGGACAGCCGGCAACAATGAGCAGTTCTTC	CASETGTAGNNEQFF
-	TRBV7-2	-	TRBJ2-1	TGTGCCAGCATCCAACGCGAGAGCGATGAGCAGTTCTTC	CASIQRESDEQFF
-	TRBV7-2	-	TRBJ1-1	TGTGCCAGCAGCACTGGGACTCCTGAAGCTTTCTTT	CASSTGTPEAFF
-	TRBV7-9	-	TRBJ2-2	TGTGCCAGCAGCTTAGAACACCCGAACACCGGGGAGCTGTTTTTT	CASSLEHPNTGELFF
medium-sized	TRBV5-1	-	TRBJ1-1	TGCGCCAGCACAATCGGGGGCACTGAAGCTTTCTTT	CASTIGGTEAFF
-	TRBV15	-	TRBJ2-3	TGTGCCACCAGCAGATCCAGAGGGGGATCGTTTCCAGATACGCAGTATTTT	CATSRSRGGSFPDTQYF
once	TRBV19	TRBD1	TRBJ2-3	TGTGCCAGTAACGCGGACAGGCAGGCAGATACGCAGTATTTT	CASNADRQADTQYF
-	TRBV18	TRBD2	TRBJ2-3	TGTGCCAGCTCACCCGCGGGAGCCGGCACAGATACGCAGTATTTT	CASSPAGAGTDTQYF
-	TRBV5-5	TRBD1	TRBJ1-1	TGTGCCAGCAGCTCCAATTTTAAGGGGGCCGGCACTGAAGCTTTCTTT	CASSSNFKGAGTEAFF